The source of this TCR beta chain is a study of PD-1 blockade in classical Hodgkin lymphoma. Libraries were prepared by immunoSEQ multiplex PCR; TCRdb keeps only in-frame clonotypes and omits some of them. The sample lists 95,000 to 100,000 clones; around 89% were seen once. Patients all relapsed after autologous stem cell transplantation, and there was variation in brentuximab vedotin exposure. The CDR3 is 13 amino acids. From germline, CDR1 is GTSNPN and CDR2 SVGIG (reference sequence). Sequenced material: peripheral blood mononuclear cells (PBMCs), taken before the second cycle of nivolumab. V usage is TRBV30 and J usage is TRBJ2-5; D gene uncertain. The origin of this receptor is a human donor with classical Hodgkin lymphoma. CDR3 sequence: CATTLAQQETQYF. The DNA for the CDR3 is TGTGCTACAACCTTAGCTCAGCAAGAGACCCAGTACTTC.